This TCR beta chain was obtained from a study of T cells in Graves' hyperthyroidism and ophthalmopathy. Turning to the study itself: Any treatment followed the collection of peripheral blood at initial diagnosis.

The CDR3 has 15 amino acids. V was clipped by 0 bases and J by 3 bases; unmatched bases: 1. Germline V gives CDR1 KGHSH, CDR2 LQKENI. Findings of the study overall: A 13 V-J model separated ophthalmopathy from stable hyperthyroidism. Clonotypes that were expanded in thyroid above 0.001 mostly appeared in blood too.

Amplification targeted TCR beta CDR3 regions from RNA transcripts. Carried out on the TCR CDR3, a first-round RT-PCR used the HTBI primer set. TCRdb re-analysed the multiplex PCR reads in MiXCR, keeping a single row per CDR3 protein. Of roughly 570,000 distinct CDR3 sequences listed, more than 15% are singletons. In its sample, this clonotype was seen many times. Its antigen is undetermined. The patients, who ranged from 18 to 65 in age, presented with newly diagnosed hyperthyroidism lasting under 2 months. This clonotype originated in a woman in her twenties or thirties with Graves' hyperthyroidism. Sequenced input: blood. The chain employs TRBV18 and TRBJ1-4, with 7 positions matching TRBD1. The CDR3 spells CASSPPGQPNEKLFF. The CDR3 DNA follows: TGTGCCAGCTCACCACCGGGACAGCCTAATGAAAAACTGTTTTTT.